Given below is one T cell receptor beta chain in context. This entry comes from a study of T cells in Graves' hyperthyroidism and ophthalmopathy. The investigators amplified TCR beta CDR3 regions from RNA transcripts. The study used the HTBI primer set for a first-round RT-PCR of the TCR CDR3. TCRdb itself ran the multiplex PCR reads through MiXCR, one entry per CDR3 protein. This sample has around 340,000 distinct CDR3 sequences, with approximately 18% found just once. Trimming left V 8 bases short and J 1 base short, with 17 bases between. Germline V gives CDR1 MNHNS, CDR2 SASEGT. This CDR3 comprises 15 residues.

The genes are TRBV6-1 and TRBJ1-1, with D possibly being TRBD1 (5 bases). Sequenced sample: blood. This receptor was obtained from a woman in her 40s with Graves' ophthalmopathy. The CDR3 loop is CASGPPGLRNTEAFF. The CDR3 DNA is TGTGCCAGCGGACCTCCGGGACTGAGGAACACTGAAGCTTTCTTT.